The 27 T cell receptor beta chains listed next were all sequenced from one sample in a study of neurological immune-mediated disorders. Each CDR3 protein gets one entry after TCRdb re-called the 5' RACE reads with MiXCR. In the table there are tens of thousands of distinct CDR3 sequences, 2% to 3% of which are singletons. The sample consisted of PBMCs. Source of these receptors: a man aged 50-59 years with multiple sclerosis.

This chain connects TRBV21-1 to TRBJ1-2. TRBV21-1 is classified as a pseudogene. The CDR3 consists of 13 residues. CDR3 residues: CASSARTKGGYTF. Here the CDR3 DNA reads TGTGCCAGCAGCGCCCGTACTAAGGGTGGCTACACCTTC.

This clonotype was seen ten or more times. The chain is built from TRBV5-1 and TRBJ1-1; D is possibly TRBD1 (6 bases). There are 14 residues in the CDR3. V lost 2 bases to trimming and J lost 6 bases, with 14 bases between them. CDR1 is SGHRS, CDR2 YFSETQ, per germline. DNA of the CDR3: TGCGCCAGCAGCTTAAGGGGGGAAAGATCTGAAGCTTTCTTT. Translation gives CASSLRGERSEAFF.

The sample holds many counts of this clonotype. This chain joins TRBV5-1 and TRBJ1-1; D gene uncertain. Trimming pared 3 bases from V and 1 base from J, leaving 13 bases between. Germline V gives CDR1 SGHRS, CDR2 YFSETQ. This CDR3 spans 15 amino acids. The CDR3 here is CASSSSPGTNTEAFF. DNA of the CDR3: TGCGCCAGCAGCTCTTCTCCGGGTACGAACACTGAAGCTTTCTTT.

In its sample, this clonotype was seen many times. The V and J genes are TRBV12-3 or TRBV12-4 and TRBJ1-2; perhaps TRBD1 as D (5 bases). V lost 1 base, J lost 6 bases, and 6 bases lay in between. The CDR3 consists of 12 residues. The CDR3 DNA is TGTGCCAGCAGTTTAGGGGGGAATGGCTACACCTTC. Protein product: CASSLGGNGYTF.

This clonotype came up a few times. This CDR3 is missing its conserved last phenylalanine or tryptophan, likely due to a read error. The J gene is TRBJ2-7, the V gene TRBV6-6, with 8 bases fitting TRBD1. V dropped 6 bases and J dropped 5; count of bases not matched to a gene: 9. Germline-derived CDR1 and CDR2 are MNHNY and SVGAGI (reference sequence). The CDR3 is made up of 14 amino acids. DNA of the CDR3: TGTGCCAGCAGATCTACGGACAGGGCCCACGAGCAGTACATC. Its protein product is CASRSTDRAHEQYI.

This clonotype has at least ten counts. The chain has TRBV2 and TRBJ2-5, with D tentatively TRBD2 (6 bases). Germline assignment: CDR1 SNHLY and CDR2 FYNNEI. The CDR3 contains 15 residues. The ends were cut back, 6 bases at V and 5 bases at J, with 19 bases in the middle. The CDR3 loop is CASSQGGALGETQYF. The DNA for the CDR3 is TGTGCCAGCAGCCAAGGCGGGGCCCTAGGGGAGACCCAGTACTTC.

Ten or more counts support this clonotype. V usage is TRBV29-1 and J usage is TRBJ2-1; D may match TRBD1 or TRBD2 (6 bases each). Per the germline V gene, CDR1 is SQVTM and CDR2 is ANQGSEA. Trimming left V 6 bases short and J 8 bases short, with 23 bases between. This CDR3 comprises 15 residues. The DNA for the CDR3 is TGCAGCGTATGGGCTCAGGGAAGGGGGGCTGATGAGCAGTTCTTC. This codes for CSVWAQGRGADEQFF.

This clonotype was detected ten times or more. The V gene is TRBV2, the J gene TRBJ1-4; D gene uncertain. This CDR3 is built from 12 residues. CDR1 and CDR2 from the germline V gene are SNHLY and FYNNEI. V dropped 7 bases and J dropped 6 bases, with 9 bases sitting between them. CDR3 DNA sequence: TGTGCCAGCAAAACGGGCCATGAAAAACTGTTTTTT. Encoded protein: CASKTGHEKLFF.

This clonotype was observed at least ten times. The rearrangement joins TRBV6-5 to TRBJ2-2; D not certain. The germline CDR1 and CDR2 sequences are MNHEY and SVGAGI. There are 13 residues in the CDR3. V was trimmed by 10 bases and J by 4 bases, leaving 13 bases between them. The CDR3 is CATETRSTGELFF. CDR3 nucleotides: TGTGCCACCGAGACACGGTCCACCGGGGAGCTGTTTTTT.

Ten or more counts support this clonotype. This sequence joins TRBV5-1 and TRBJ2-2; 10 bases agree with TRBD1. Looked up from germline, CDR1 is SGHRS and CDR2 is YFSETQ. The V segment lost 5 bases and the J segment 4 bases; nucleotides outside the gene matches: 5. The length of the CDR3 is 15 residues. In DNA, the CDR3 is TGCGCCAGCAGTTGGGACAGGGGTAGCACCGGGGAGCTGTTTTTT. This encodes CASSWDRGSTGELFF. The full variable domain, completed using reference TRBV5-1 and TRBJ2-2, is KAGVTQTPRYLIKTRGQQVTLSCSPISGHRSVSWYQQTPGQGLQFLFEYFSETQRNKGNFPGRFSGRQFSNSRSEMNVSTLELGDSALYLCASSWDRGSTGELFFGEGSRLTVL.

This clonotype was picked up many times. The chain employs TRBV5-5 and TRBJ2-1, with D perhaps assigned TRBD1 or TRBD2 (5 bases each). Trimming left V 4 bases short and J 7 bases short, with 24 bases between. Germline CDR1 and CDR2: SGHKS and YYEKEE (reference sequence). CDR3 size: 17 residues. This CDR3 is CASSRSLAGPPGNEQFF. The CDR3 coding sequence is TGTGCCAGCAGCCGCAGCCTAGCAGGGCCCCCGGGGAATGAGCAGTTCTTC.

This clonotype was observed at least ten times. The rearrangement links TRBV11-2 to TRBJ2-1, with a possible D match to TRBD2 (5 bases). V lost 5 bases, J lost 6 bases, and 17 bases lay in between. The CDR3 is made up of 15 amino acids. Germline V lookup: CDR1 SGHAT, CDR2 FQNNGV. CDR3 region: CASSPRGSAPNEQFF. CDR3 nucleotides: TGTGCCAGCAGCCCCCGGGGTAGCGCCCCCAATGAGCAGTTCTTC.

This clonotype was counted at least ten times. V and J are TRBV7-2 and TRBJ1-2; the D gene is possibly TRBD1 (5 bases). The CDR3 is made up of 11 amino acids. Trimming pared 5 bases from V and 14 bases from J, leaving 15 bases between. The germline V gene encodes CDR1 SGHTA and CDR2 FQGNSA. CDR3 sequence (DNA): TGTGCCAGCAGCCAGGACATCAGCTCGACCTTC. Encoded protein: CASSQDISSTF.

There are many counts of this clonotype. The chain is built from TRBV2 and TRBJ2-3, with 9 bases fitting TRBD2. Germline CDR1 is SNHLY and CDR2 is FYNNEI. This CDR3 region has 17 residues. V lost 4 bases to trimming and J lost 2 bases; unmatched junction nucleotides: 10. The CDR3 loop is CASSADPTSGLTDTQYF. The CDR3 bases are TGTGCCAGCAGTGCCGACCCGACTAGCGGACTCACAGATACGCAGTATTTT.

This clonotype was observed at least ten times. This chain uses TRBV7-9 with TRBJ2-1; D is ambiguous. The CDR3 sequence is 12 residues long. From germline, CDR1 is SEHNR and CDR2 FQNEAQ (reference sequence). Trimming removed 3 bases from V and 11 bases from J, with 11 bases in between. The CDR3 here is CASSFPTIQQFF. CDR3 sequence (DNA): TGTGCCAGCAGCTTCCCTACAATCCAGCAGTTCTTC.

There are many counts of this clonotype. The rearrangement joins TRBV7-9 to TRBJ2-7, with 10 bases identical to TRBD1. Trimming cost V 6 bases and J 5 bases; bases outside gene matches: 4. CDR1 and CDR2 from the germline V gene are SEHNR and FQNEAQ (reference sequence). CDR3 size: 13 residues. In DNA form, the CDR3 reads TGTGCCAGCAGGTCGACAGGGGGCCACGAGCAGTACTTC. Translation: CASRSTGGHEQYF. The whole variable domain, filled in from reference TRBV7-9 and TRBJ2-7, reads DTGVSQNPRHKITKRGQNVTFRCDPISEHNRLYWYRQTLGQGPEFLTYFQNEAQLEKSRLLSDRFSAERPKGSFSTLEIQRTEQGDSAMYLCASRSTGGHEQYFGPGTRLTVT.

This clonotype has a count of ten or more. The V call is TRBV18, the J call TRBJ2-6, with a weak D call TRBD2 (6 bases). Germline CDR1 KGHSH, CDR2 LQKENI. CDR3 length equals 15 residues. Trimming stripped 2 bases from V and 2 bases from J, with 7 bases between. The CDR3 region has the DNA TGTGCCAGCTCACCAGGGGGGACTGGGGCCAACGTCCTGACTTTC. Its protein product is CASSPGGTGANVLTF.

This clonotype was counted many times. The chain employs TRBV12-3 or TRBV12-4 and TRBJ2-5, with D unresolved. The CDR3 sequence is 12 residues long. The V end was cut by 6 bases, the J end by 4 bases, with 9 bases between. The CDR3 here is CASRSPGETQYF. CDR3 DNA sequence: TGTGCCAGCAGGTCCCCAGGAGAGACCCAGTACTTC.

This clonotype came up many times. DNA of the CDR3: TGTGCCAGCAGCTTGGGAGACAGGGGTTCCTACGAGCAGTACTTC. It translates to CASSLGDRGSYEQYF. The rearrangement links TRBV7-6 to TRBJ2-7, with 8 positions matching TRBD1. Germline assignment: CDR1 SGHVS and CDR2 FNYEAQ. V was clipped by 3 bases and J by 1 base; unmatched bases: 5. This CDR3 is built from 15 residues.

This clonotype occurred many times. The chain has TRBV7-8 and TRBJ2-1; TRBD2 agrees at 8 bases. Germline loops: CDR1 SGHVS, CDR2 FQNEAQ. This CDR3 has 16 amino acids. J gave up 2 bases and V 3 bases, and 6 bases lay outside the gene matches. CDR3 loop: CASSLEPGLAYNEQFF. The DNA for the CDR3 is TGTGCCAGCAGCTTGGAACCGGGACTAGCCTACAATGAGCAGTTCTTC.

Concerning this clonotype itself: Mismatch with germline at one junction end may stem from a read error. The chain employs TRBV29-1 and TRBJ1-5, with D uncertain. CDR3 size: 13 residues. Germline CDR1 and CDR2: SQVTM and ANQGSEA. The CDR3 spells CSVVWVQGQPQNF. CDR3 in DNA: TGCAGCGTTGTTTGGGTCCAAGGTCAGCCCCAGAATTTT.

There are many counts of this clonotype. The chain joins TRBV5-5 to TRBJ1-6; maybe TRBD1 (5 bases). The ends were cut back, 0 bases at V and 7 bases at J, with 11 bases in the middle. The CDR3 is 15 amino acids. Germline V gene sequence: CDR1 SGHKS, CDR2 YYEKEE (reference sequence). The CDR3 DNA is TGTGCCAGCAGCTTGGTTCAACAGGCAAATTCACCCCTCCACTTT. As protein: CASSLVQQANSPLHF.

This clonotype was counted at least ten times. The CDR3 region is CASSLTGWYEQYF. DNA for the CDR3: TGCGCCAGCAGCTTGACAGGGTGGTACGAGCAGTACTTC. The rearrangement joins TRBV5-1 to TRBJ2-7; the D gene is possibly TRBD1 (6 bases). CDR3 length equals 13 residues. Looked up from germline, CDR1 is SGHRS and CDR2 is YFSETQ. Trimming stripped 1 base from V and 4 bases from J, with 9 bases between.

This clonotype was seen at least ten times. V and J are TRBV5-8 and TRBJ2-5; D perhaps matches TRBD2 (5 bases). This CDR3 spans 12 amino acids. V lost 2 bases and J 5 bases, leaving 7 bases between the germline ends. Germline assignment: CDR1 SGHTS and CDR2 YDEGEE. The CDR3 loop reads CASSFRRETQYF. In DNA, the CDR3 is TGTGCCAGCAGCTTTCGGAGGGAGACCCAGTACTTC.

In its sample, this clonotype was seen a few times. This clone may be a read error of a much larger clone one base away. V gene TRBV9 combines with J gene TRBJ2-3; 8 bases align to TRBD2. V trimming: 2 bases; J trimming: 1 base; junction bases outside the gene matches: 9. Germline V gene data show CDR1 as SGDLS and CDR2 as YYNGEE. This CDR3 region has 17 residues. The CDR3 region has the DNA TGTGCCAGCAGCGTTACGGCCGGGACTAGAGGCACAGATACGCAGTATTTT. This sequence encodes CASSVTAGTRGTDTQYF. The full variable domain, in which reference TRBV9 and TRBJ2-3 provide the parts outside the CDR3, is DSGVTQTPKHLITATGQRVTLRCSPRSGDLSVYWYQQSLDQGLQFLIQYYNGEERAKGNILERFSAQQFPDLHSELNLSSLELGDSALYFCASSVTAGTRGTDTQYFGPGTRLTVL.

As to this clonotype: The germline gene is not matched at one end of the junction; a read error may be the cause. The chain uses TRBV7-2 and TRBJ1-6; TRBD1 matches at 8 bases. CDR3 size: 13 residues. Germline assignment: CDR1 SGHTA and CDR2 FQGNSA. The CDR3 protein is CASSSTGGSPLNF. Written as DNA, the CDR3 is TGTGCCAGCAGCTCTACAGGGGGTTCACCCCTCAACTTT. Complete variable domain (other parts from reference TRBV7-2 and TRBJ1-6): GAGVSQSPSNKVTEKGKDVELRCDPISGHTALYWYRQSLGQGLEFLIYFQGNSAPDKSGLPSDRFSAERTGGSVSTLTIQRTQQEDSAVYLCASSSTGGSPLNFGNGTRLTVT.

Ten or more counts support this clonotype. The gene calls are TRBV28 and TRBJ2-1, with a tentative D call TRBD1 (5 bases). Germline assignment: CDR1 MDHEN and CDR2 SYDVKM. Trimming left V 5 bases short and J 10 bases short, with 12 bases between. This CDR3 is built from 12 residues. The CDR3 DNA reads TGTGCCAGCAGTCCCGACAGATCGGAGCAGTTCTTC. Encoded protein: CASSPDRSEQFF.